This T cell receptor beta chain was sequenced for a study of long-term antiretroviral therapy in people with HIV. General study findings and limits: Among HIV repertoires, CDR3 length ranges were narrower than those of controls.

They ran version v3.0 of the immunoSEQ assay at survey level. Some clones are missing from TCRdb's copy, which holds only in-frame ones; the method was immunoSEQ multiplex PCR. The sample records tens of thousands of clones, approximately 93% being singletons. This clone was found once. Its specificity is unknown. The input for sequencing was unsorted PBMCs, taken 7.6 years after starting antiretroviral therapy. This receptor was identified in a woman in her forties with HIV.

CDR3 amino acids: CASSEGPRVGDTQYF. The CDR3 coding sequence is TGTGCCAGCAGTGAAGGTCCAAGGGTTGGGGATACGCAGTATTTT. The rearrangement links TRBV25-1 to TRBJ2-3; D unclear. The germline V and J ends were trimmed by 2 bases and 6 bases, with 15 bases remaining between them. The CDR3 covers 15 residues. Germline V CDR1 and CDR2: MGHDK, SYGVNS.